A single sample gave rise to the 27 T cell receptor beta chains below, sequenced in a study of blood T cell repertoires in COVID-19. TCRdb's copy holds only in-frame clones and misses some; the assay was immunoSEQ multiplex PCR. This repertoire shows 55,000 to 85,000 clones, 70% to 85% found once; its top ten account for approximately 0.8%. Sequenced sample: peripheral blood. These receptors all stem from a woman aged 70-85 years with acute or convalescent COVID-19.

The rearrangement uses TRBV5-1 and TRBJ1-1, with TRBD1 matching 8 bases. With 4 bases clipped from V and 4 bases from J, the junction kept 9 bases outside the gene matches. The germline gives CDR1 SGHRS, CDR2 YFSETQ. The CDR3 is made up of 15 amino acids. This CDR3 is CASSTDRARGTEAFF. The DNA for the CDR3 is TGCGCCAGCAGCACGGACAGGGCCCGGGGCACTGAAGCTTTCTTT. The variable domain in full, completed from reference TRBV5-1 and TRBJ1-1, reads KAGVTQTPRYLIKTRGQQVTLSCSPISGHRSVSWYQQTPGQGLQFLFEYFSETQRNKGNFPGRFSGRQFSNSRSEMNVSTLELGDSALYLCASSTDRARGTEAFFGQGTRLTVV.

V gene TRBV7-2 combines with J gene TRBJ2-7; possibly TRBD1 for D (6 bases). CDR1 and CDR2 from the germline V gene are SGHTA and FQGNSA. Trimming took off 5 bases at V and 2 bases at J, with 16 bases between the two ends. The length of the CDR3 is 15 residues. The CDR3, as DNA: TGTGCCAGCAGCCAACCCGGGACAAAAACCTACGAGCAGTACTTC. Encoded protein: CASSQPGTKTYEQYF.

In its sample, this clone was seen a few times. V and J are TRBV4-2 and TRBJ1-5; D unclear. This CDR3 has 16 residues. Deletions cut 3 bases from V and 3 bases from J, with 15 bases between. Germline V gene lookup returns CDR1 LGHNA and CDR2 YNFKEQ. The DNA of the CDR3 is TGTGCCAGCAGCCACAACCTCAACAGTGCCAATCAGCCCCAGCATTTT. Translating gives CASSHNLNSANQPQHF.

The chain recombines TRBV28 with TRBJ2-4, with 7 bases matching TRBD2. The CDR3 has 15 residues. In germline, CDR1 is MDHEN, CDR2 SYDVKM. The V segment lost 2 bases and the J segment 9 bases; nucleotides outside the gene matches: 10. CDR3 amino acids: CASSLRLGGMAIQYF. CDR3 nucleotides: TGTGCCAGCAGTTTAAGACTGGGGGGGATGGCCATTCAGTACTTC.

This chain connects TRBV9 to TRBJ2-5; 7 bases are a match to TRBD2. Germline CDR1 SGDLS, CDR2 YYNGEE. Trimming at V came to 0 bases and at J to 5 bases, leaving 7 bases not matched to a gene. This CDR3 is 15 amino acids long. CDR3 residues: CASSVVGLREETQYF. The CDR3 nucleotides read TGTGCCAGCAGCGTAGTGGGTTTGCGGGAGGAGACCCAGTACTTC.

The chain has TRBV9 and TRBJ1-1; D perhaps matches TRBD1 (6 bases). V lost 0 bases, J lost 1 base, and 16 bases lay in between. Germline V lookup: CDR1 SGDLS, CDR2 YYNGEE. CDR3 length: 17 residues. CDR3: CASSVDPGVSQNTEAFF. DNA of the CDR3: TGTGCCAGCAGCGTAGATCCAGGGGTCTCTCAGAACACTGAAGCTTTCTTT.

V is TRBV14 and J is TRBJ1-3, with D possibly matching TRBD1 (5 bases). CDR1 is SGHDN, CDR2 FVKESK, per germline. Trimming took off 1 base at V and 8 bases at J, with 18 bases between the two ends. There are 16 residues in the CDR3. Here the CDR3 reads CASSQAPGLRSDTIYF. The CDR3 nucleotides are TGTGCCAGCAGCCAAGCTCCGGGACTAAGGAGTGACACCATATATTTT.

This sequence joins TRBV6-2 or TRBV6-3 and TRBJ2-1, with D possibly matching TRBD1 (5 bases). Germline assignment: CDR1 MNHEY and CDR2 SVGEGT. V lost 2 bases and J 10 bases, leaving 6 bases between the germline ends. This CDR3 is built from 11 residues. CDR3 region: CASSYNREQFF. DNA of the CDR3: TGTGCCAGCAGTTACAACAGGGAGCAGTTCTTC.

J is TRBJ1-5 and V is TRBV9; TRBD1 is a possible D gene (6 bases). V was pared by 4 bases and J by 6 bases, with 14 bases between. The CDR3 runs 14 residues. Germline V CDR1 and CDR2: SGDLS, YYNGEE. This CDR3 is CASSPDGGRQPQHF. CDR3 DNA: TGTGCCAGCAGCCCAGACGGGGGGCGTCAGCCCCAGCATTTT.

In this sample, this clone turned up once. CDR3 sequence: CASTTRGQSASSYNSPLHF. The CDR3, as DNA: TGTGCCAGTACCACCCGCGGACAGTCTGCCAGCTCCTATAATTCACCCCTCCACTTT. The chain has TRBV19 and TRBJ1-6, with D perhaps TRBD1 (6 bases). The V end lost 7 bases, the J end lost 0 bases, and 22 bases lay between the germline ends. The length of the CDR3 is 19 residues. Per germline, CDR1 LNHDA and CDR2 SQIVND (reference sequence).

The CDR3: CASSQDETLLSGELFF. CDR3 DNA: TGTGCCAGCAGCCAAGATGAGACTCTATTATCCGGGGAGCTGTTTTTT. The rearrangement uses TRBV3-1 (or the pseudogene TRBV3-2) and TRBJ2-2; D is unresolved. The ends were cut back, 0 bases at V and 6 bases at J, with 14 bases in the middle. CDR1 is LGHDT and CDR2 is YNNKEL in the germline V gene (reference sequence). The CDR3 is 16 residues long.

In DNA form, the CDR3 reads TGTGCCAGCAGACTTAACAGGCTGTACGAGCAGTACTTC. As protein: CASRLNRLYEQYF. This chain joins TRBV2 and TRBJ2-7; a weak D match, TRBD1 (5 bases). Trimming removed 6 bases at V and 4 bases at J, with 13 bases between. This CDR3 has 13 amino acids. Germline V CDR1 and CDR2: SNHLY, FYNNEI. The full variable domain, its missing parts supplied by reference TRBV2 and TRBJ2-7, is EPEVTQTPSHQVTQMGQEVILRCVPISNHLYFYWYRQILGQKVEFLVSFYNNEISEKSEIFDDQFSVERPDGSNFTLKIRSTKLEDSAMYFCASRLNRLYEQYFGPGTRLTVT.

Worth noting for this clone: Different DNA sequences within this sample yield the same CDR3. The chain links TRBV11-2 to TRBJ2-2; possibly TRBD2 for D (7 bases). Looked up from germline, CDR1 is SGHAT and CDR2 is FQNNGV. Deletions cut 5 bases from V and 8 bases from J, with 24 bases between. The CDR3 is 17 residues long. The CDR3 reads CASSNLLWGGPGGELFF. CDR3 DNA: TGTGCCAGCAGCAATTTACTATGGGGGGGGCCTGGAGGGGAGCTGTTTTTT.

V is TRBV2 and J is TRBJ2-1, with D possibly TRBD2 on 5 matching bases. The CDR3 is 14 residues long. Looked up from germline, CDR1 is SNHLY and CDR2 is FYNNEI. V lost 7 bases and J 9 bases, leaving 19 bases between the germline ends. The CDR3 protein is CASKESGPRGEQFF. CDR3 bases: TGTGCCAGCAAGGAAAGCGGACCACGGGGTGAGCAGTTCTTC. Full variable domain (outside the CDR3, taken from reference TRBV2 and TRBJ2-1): EPEVTQTPSHQVTQMGQEVILRCVPISNHLYFYWYRQILGQKVEFLVSFYNNEISEKSEIFDDQFSVERPDGSNFTLKIRSTKLEDSAMYFCASKESGPRGEQFFGPGTRLTVL.

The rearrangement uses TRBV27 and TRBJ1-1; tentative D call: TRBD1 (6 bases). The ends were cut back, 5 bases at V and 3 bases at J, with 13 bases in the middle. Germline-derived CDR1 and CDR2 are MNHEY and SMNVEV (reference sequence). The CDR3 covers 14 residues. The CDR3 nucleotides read TGTGCCAGCAGTACCTGGGGGCGGTACACTGAAGCTTTCTTT. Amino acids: CASSTWGRYTEAFF.

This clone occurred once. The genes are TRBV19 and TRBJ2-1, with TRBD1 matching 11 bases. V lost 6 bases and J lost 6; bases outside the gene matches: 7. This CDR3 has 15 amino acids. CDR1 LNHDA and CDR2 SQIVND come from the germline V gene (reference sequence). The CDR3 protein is CASRTGQGGFNEQFF. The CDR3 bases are TGTGCCAGTAGAACGGGACAGGGGGGCTTCAATGAGCAGTTCTTC.

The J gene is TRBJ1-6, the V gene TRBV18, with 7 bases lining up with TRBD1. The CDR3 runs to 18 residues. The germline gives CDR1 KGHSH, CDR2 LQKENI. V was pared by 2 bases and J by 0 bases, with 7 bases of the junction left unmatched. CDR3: CASSPSGQSSSYNSPLHF. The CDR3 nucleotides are TGTGCCAGCTCACCATCGGGACAGTCGAGCTCCTATAATTCACCCCTCCACTTT. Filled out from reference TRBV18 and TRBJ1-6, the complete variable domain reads NAGVMQNPRHLVRRRGQEARLRCSPMKGHSHVYWYRQLPEEGLKFMVYLQKENIIDESGMPKERFSAEFPKEGPSILRIQQVVRGDSAAYFCASSPSGQSSSYNSPLHFGNGTRLTVT.

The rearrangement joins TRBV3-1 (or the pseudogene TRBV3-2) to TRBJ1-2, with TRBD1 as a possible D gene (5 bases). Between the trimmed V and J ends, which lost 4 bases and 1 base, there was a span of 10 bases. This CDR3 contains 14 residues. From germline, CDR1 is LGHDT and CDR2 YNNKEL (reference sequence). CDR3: CASSPGTYNYGYTF. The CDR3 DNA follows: TGTGCCAGCAGCCCCGGGACTTATAACTATGGCTACACCTTC.

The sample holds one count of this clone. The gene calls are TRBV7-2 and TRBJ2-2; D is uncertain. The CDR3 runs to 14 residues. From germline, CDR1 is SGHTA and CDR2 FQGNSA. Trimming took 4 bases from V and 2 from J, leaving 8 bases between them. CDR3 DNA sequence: TGTGCCAGCAGCTCCTACTTAAACACCGGGGAGCTGTTTTTT. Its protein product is CASSSYLNTGELFF.

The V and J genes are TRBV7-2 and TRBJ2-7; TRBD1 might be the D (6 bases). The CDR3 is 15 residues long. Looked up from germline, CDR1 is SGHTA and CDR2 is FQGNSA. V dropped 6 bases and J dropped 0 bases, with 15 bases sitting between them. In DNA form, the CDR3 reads TGTGCCAGCAGTCTACATACAGGGCACTCCTACGAGCAGTACTTC. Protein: CASSLHTGHSYEQYF. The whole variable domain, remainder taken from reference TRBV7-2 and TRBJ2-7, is GAGVSQSPSNKVTEKGKDVELRCDPISGHTALYWYRQSLGQGLEFLIYFQGNSAPDKSGLPSDRFSAERTGGSVSTLTIQRTQQEDSAVYLCASSLHTGHSYEQYFGPGTRLTVT.

The CDR3 reads CASSLRSLAGSTYEQYF. In nucleotides, the CDR3 is TGTGCCAGCAGCTTGAGGTCCCTCGCCGGGAGCACCTACGAGCAGTACTTC. The chain couples TRBV11-2 to TRBJ2-7; D is perhaps TRBD2 (6 bases). V lost 3 bases and J lost 2, with 20 bases in between. Germline V gene data show CDR1 as SGHAT and CDR2 as FQNNGV. This CDR3 spans 17 amino acids.

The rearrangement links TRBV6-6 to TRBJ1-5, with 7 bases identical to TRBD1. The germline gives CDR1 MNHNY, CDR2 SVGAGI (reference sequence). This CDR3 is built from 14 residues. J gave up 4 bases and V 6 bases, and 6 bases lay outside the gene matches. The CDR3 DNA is TGTGCCAGCAGCCTGGGGACAGATAATCAGCCCCAGCATTTT. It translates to CASSLGTDNQPQHF.

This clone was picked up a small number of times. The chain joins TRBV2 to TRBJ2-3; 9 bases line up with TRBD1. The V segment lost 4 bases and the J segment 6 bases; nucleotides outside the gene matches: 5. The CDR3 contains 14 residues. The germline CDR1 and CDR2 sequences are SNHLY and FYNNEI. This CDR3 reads CASSGQGGRDTQYF. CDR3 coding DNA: TGTGCCAGCAGTGGACAGGGGGGCCGGGATACGCAGTATTTT.

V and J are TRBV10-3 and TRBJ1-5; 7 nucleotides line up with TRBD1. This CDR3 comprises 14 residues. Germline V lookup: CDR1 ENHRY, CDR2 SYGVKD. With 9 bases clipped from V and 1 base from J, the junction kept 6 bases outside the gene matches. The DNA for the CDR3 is TGTGCCATTGGACCGGGACAGAGCAATCAGCCCCAGCATTTT. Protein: CAIGPGQSNQPQHF.

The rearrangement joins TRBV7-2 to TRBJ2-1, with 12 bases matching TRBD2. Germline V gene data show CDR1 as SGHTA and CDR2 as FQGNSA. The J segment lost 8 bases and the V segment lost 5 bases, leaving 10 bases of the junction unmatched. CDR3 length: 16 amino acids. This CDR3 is CASSTGLAGIVDEQFF. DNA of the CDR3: TGTGCCAGCAGCACAGGACTAGCGGGAATAGTCGATGAGCAGTTCTTC.

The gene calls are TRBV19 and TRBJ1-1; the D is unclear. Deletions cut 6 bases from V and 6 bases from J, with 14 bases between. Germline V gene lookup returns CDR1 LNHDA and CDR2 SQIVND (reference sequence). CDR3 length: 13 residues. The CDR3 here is CASRGLKGAEAFF. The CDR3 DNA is TGTGCCAGTAGGGGTCTCAAGGGAGCTGAAGCTTTCTTT.

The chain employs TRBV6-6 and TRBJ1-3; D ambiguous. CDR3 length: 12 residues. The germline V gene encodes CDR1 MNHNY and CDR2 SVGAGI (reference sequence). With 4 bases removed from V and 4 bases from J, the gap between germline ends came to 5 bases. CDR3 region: CASSSGGNTIYF. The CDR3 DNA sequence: TGTGCCAGCAGTTCGGGGGGAAACACCATATATTTT.